This T cell receptor beta chain emerged from a study of T cells after somatic rescue of genetic block. Sequencing was performed with immunoSEQ multiplex PCR; in TCRdb, only in-frame clones are kept and a portion is missing. Seen here are about 68,000 clones, 80% to 95% observed once, and the top ten hold just under 3%. The CDR3 totals 14 residues. Germline assignment: CDR1 KGHSH and CDR2 LQKENI. Deletions cut 3 bases from V and 1 base from J, with 9 bases between. The TCR comes from a man in his forties. This chain links TRBV18 with TRBJ1-1; no firm D call. Material for sequencing was peripheral blood mononuclear cells (PBMCs). CDR3 bases: TGTGCCAGCTCACCCGGGGTTGCGAACACTGAAGCTTTCTTT. Amino acid sequence: CASSPGVANTEAFF.